This T cell receptor beta chain was captured in a study of CD8 T cells in Susac syndrome. The authors reverse transcribed roughly 0.5 to 1 ug RNA with random hexamers. Via MiXCR, TCRdb re-called the immunoSEQ multiplex PCR reads, giving one row per CDR3 protein. Of 150,000 to 200,000 distinct CDR3 sequences listed, about 93% are singletons. CDR1 is MNHEY and CDR2 is SVGAGI in the germline V gene. V was clipped by 0 bases and J by 2 bases; unmatched bases: 6. The CDR3 runs 16 residues. The sample comprised CD4+ T cells from PBMCs. V is TRBV6-5 and J is TRBJ2-7; 8 nucleotides line up with TRBD2. The sequence came from a human donor with multiple sclerosis. The CDR3 bases are TGTGCCAGCAGTTACTCAACTAGCGGTAACACCTACGAGCAGTACTTC. It is translated as CASSYSTSGNTYEQYF.